These T cell receptor beta chains were read from a single sample in a study of T cells in tumors after PD-1 blockade. TCRdb's table, derived via immunoSEQ multiplex PCR, lists solely in-frame clones and lacks some. This table holds 11,000 or so clones, approximately 63% found once. Sequencing was performed on tumor tissue, taken before anti-PD-1 treatment. The receptors stem from a human donor with basal cell carcinoma. CDR3s include the opening cysteine and the closing phenylalanine or tryptophan. Each record gives: clone size, V gene, D gene, J gene, CDR3 DNA, CDR3 protein. A D gene is named only where the DNA matches it firmly. Rows may omit the clone size; those that give it use once, few, many or a size class.

clone_size: .
v_call: TRBV5-1
d_call: TRBD2
j_call: TRBJ2-1
cdr3_nt: TGCGCCAGCAGGTGGCGGGGGGGCCTCTATGAGCAGTTCTTC
cdr3_aa: CASRWRGGLYEQFF

clone_size: few
v_call: TRBV4-1
d_call: .
j_call: TRBJ2-4
cdr3_nt: TGCGCCAGCAGCCAAGTCCCGGCTAGAGCCAAAAACATTCAGTACTTC
cdr3_aa: CASSQVPARAKNIQYF

clone_size: .
v_call: TRBV19
d_call: TRBD2
j_call: TRBJ2-3
cdr3_nt: TGTGCCAGTACCGTAGCGGGAGCGATCTCAGATACGCAGTATTTT
cdr3_aa: CASTVAGAISDTQYF

clone_size: once
v_call: TRBV11-3
d_call: TRBD1
j_call: TRBJ1-2
cdr3_nt: TGTGCCAGCAGCCTTGGACAGGGGCGAGGCGGCTACACCTTC
cdr3_aa: CASSLGQGRGGYTF

clone_size: .
v_call: TRBV5-1
d_call: TRBD1
j_call: TRBJ2-3
cdr3_nt: TGCGCCAGCAGCTGGCTAGACAGGGTTGGCACAGATACGCAGTATTTT
cdr3_aa: CASSWLDRVGTDTQYF

clone_size: .
v_call: TRBV27
d_call: TRBD1
j_call: TRBJ1-5
cdr3_nt: TGTGCCAGCAGGGGGGCAGGGGGCTATAGCAATCAGCCCCAGCATTTT
cdr3_aa: CASRGAGGYSNQPQHF

clone_size: medium-sized
v_call: TRBV5-4
d_call: .
j_call: TRBJ2-5
cdr3_nt: TGTGCCAGCAGCTTGGGCAGGAGGGTGGAGACCCAGTACTTC
cdr3_aa: CASSLGRRVETQYF

clone_size: .
v_call: TRBV24-1
d_call: .
j_call: TRBJ2-1
cdr3_nt: TGTGCCACCAGTGATTCTGGCCGCAATGAGCAGTTCTTC
cdr3_aa: CATSDSGRNEQFF

clone_size: .
v_call: TRBV3-1/TRBV3-2
d_call: .
j_call: TRBJ1-5
cdr3_nt: TGTGCCAGCAGCCCTCTTGTCGAGGGCACCCCTTTAAATCAGCCCCAGCATTTT
cdr3_aa: CASSPLVEGTPLNQPQHF

clone_size: .
v_call: TRBV7-2
d_call: .
j_call: TRBJ2-3
cdr3_nt: TGTGCCAGCAGCCCCAGGGAGGCGACGCGAGATACGCAGTATTTT
cdr3_aa: CASSPREATRDTQYF

clone_size: .
v_call: TRBV27
d_call: TRBD1
j_call: TRBJ2-1
cdr3_nt: TGTGCCAGCAGTTTATCCCTTAGAGGGGGCCACCTGTTCTTC
cdr3_aa: CASSLSLRGGHLFF

clone_size: medium-sized
v_call: TRBV6-6
d_call: TRBD1
j_call: TRBJ1-6
cdr3_nt: TGTGCCAGCAGACCGACAGGGCGGAATTCACCCCTCCACTTT
cdr3_aa: CASRPTGRNSPLHF

clone_size: .
v_call: TRBV19
d_call: .
j_call: TRBJ1-5
cdr3_nt: TGTGCCAGTAGTATCCGGGACCCAAGGACTACCCAGCATTTT
cdr3_aa: CASSIRDPRTTQHF

clone_size: .
v_call: TRBV14
d_call: TRBD2
j_call: TRBJ2-1
cdr3_nt: TGTGCCAGCAGCCCGCGGGGGGGTCCCTACAATGAGCAGTTCTTC
cdr3_aa: CASSPRGGPYNEQFF

clone_size: .
v_call: TRBV19
d_call: TRBD1
j_call: TRBJ1-1
cdr3_nt: TGTGCCAGTAGTATTGAGACAGGGGGGACGAACACTGAAGCTTTCTTT
cdr3_aa: CASSIETGGTNTEAFF

clone_size: .
v_call: TRBV21-1
d_call: .
j_call: TRBJ2-6
cdr3_nt: TGTGCCAGCAGCAAAGTGGACGTTCGGGCCAACGTCCTGACTTTC
cdr3_aa: CASSKVDVRANVLTF

clone_size: .
v_call: TRBV6-5
d_call: .
j_call: TRBJ2-7
cdr3_nt: .
cdr3_aa: CASILGGVGYEQYF

clone_size: few
v_call: TRBV19
d_call: .
j_call: TRBJ2-7
cdr3_nt: TGTGCCAGTAGTATGACGGGGCAAGTCGAGCAGTACTTC
cdr3_aa: CASSMTGQVEQYF

clone_size: few
v_call: TRBV7-2
d_call: .
j_call: TRBJ2-7
cdr3_nt: TGTGCCAGCAGCTTACAAGGAGCGGTGGGAAACAACGAGCAGTACTTC
cdr3_aa: CASSLQGAVGNNEQYF

clone_size: .
v_call: TRBV19
d_call: .
j_call: TRBJ1-4
cdr3_nt: TGTGCCAGTAGTCCCGGGCTGTCTAATGAAAAACTGTTTTTT
cdr3_aa: CASSPGLSNEKLFF

clone_size: .
v_call: TRBV11-3
d_call: .
j_call: TRBJ1-2
cdr3_nt: TGTGCCAGCAGCTCCGAGGGGCGCACGAACTATGGCTACACCTTC
cdr3_aa: CASSSEGRTNYGYTF

clone_size: once
v_call: TRBV19
d_call: .
j_call: TRBJ2-6
cdr3_nt: TGTGCCAGTAGTATAGGGTCTGGGGCCAACGTCCTGACTTTC
cdr3_aa: CASSIGSGANVLTF

clone_size: .
v_call: TRBV11-3
d_call: .
j_call: TRBJ1-6
cdr3_nt: TGTGCCATACAGGACAATCCCAATTCACCCCTCCACTTT
cdr3_aa: CAIQDNPNSPLHF

clone_size: .
v_call: TRBV4-3
d_call: TRBD2
j_call: TRBJ2-3
cdr3_nt: TGCGCCAGCAGCCCCCGGGACTACTTCACAGATACGCAGTATTTT
cdr3_aa: CASSPRDYFTDTQYF

clone_size: .
v_call: TRBV7-9
d_call: .
j_call: TRBJ1-1
cdr3_nt: TGTGCCAGCAGCTTACCGGTCGCAGGCCCTAACACTGAAGCTTTCTTT
cdr3_aa: CASSLPVAGPNTEAFF